This T cell receptor beta chain emerged from a study of post-analysis software for immune sequencing data. Whole-study results and caveats: About 5 TRBV segments, including TRBV5-6, TRBV5-1 and TRBV20-1, were more frequent in patients than controls.

This clonotype was seen just once. The antigen is unknown. Germline CDR1 and CDR2: MDHEN and SYDVKM. V lost 5 bases and J lost 4; bases outside the gene matches: 8. The CDR3 length is 15 residues. cDNA libraries of TCR beta carried unique molecular identifiers. In TCRdb, the PCR reads were re-called with MiXCR into one record per CDR3 protein. This sample has approximately 770,000 distinct CDR3 sequences; around 45% occur once, and the top ten carry 4.9%. The chain uses TRBV28 and TRBJ2-3; TRBD2 agrees at 8 bases. The TCR sequence derives from a girl aged 5 to 17 with multiple sclerosis. Sequenced input: blood. Here the CDR3 DNA reads TGTGCCAGCAGTCAGTACGGGAGGGCCGCAGATACGCAGTATTTT. It yields the protein CASSQYGRAADTQYF.